The T cell receptor (beta chain) described here comes from a study of OX40 agonist ivuxolimab in advanced cancers. Overall study context: The mean age was 60 years, ranging from roughly 23 to 90, with 82.7% of participants male.

Trimming removed 0 bases from V and 5 bases from J, with 5 bases in between. The germline gives CDR1 SGHNT, CDR2 YYREEE (reference sequence). The CDR3 runs 12 residues. Using immunoSEQ multiplex PCR, the repertoire was profiled, and TCRdb retains in-frame clones only, with some absent. The data hold about 70,000 clones, with about 90% observed a single time. This sequence was found in an adult with an advanced solid tumor such as melanoma, head and neck, liver or kidney cancer. The V and J genes are TRBV5-4 and TRBJ1-2; no definite D call. The sample in question was CD4+ or CD8+ T cells sorted from blood, obtained in a trial of the OX40 agonist ivuxolimab. The CDR3 here is CASSLGYYGYTF. DNA of the CDR3: TGTGCCAGCAGCTTGGGGTATTATGGCTACACCTTC.